Listed below are T cell receptor beta chains from one sample, sequenced in a study of T-cell memory formation after mild COVID-19. Via MiXCR, TCRdb re-called the 5' RACE reads, giving one row per CDR3 protein. Here the sample spans some 1,600 distinct CDR3 sequences, around 63% being singletons. Sample: PBMCs or a T cell subset sorted from them (not recorded which). The receptors were sampled from an adult who had mild COVID-19 (a few samples of this study predate the infection). Cell type and time point are not known. The CDR3 runs from the conserved cysteine through the conserved F or W. Fields, in order: V gene, D gene, J gene, clone size, CDR3 protein, CDR3 DNA. A D gene is named only where the DNA matches it firmly. Expanded clones get a size class; other rows say once, few or many, or leave the size out.

TRBV5-6	-	TRBJ2-1	-	CASSQLSSYNEQFF	TGTGCCAGCAGCCAGTTGAGCTCCTACAATGAGCAGTTCTTC
TRBV12-3/TRBV12-4	-	TRBJ2-7	-	CASSLGYEQYF	TGTGCCAGCAGTTTGGGCTACGAGCAGTACTTC
TRBV30	-	TRBJ2-7	large	CAWMWPDSYEQYF	TGTGCCTGGATGTGGCCTGACTCCTACGAGCAGTACTTC
TRBV12-3/TRBV12-4	TRBD1	TRBJ1-2	-	CASLRTGGYGYTF	TGTGCCAGCCTCCGGACAGGGGGATATGGCTACACCTTC
TRBV3-1	TRBD1	TRBJ2-3	-	CASSQTGQGADTQYF	TGTGCCAGCAGCCAAACGGGACAGGGTGCAGATACGCAGTATTTT
TRBV29-1	-	TRBJ2-5	-	CSVELFGETQYF	TGCAGCGTTGAGTTGTTTGGGGAGACCCAGTACTTC
TRBV6-1	-	TRBJ2-1	-	CASSERSLYNEQFF	TGTGCCAGCAGTGAACGGAGTCTCTACAATGAGCAGTTCTTC
TRBV5-1	-	TRBJ1-1	-	CASSLNGGSETEAFF	TGCGCCAGCAGCTTGAATGGGGGCTCAGAAACTGAAGCTTTCTTT
TRBV6-2/TRBV6-3	-	TRBJ2-2	-	CASSYASDRQQNTGELFF	TGTGCCAGCAGTTACGCGTCCGACAGGCAGCAGAACACCGGGGAGCTGTTTTTT
TRBV18	-	TRBJ1-6	large	CASSPGRRGQYNSPLHF	TGTGCCAGCTCACCGGGGAGAAGGGGTCAGTATAATTCACCCCTCCACTTT
TRBV20-1	-	TRBJ1-1	-	CTTGRDTEAFF	TGCACGACTGGGAGGGACACTGAAGCTTTCTTT
TRBV29-1	-	TRBJ2-3	-	CSVRSKADTQYF	TGCAGCGTTCGTTCGAAGGCAGATACGCAGTATTTT
TRBV2	-	TRBJ1-6	-	CASSEGRGRSPLHF	TGTGCCAGCAGTGAAGGAAGGGGCAGGTCACCCCTCCACTTT
TRBV4-2	-	TRBJ2-7	large	CASSQETLYEQYF	TGTGCCAGCAGCCAAGAGACCCTCTACGAGCAGTACTTC
TRBV7-8	-	TRBJ2-7	few	CASSFRHEGTYEQYF	TGTGCCAGCAGCTTTCGGCATGAGGGTACCTACGAGCAGTACTTC
TRBV2	-	TRBJ2-5	large	CASSEGAVVQETQYF	TGTGCCAGCAGTGAAGGTGCGGTCGTCCAAGAGACCCAGTACTTC
TRBV29-1	TRBD1	TRBJ2-7	-	CSVEKGTDYEQYF	TGCAGCGTTGAAAAAGGGACAGACTACGAGCAGTACTTC
TRBV15	-	TRBJ1-2	-	CATSRDRVGAYGYTF	TGTGCCACCAGCAGAGACAGGGTGGGGGCCTATGGCTACACCTTC
TRBV19	-	TRBJ2-1	-	CASNQGSSYNEQFF	TGTGCCAGTAATCAGGGGTCATCCTACAATGAGCAGTTCTTC
TRBV20-1	-	TRBJ1-1	-	CSARMSLGRGEAFF	TGCAGTGCTAGAATGAGCCTAGGGAGGGGTGAAGCTTTCTTT
TRBV5-4	TRBD1	TRBJ2-7	-	CASRVTGTGVYEQYF	TGTGCCAGCAGAGTTACCGGGACAGGGGTTTACGAGCAGTACTTC
TRBV5-1	-	TRBJ1-2	once	CASSLDSNYGYTF	TGCGCCAGCAGCTTGGATAGCAACTATGGCTACACCTTC
TRBV7-3	-	TRBJ2-6	medium-sized	CASSLGGSGANVLTF	TGTGCCAGCAGCTTAGGAGGCTCTGGGGCCAACGTCCTGACTTTC
TRBV7-3	-	TRBJ2-1	-	CASSLTWLSSYNEQFF	TGTGCCAGCAGCTTAACCTGGCTGAGCTCCTACAATGAGCAGTTCTTC
TRBV14	-	TRBJ1-4	-	CASGLGSTNEKLFF	TGTGCCAGCGGACTGGGCTCAACTAATGAAAAACTGTTTTTT
TRBV2	TRBD2	TRBJ2-7	-	CASSPTPQGGYEQYF	TGTGCCAGCAGCCCGACCCCCCAGGGAGGGTACGAGCAGTACTTC